Sequencing of this T cell receptor (beta chain) was carried out in a study of cytomegalovirus exposure and HLA in healthy donors. Findings and limits, study-wide: Cytomegalovirus association was assigned to about 150 TCR beta chains.

Worth noting for this clone: Its antigen is as yet unknown.

This table comes from immunoSEQ multiplex PCR, and its TCRdb copy is limited to in-frame clones, with some not included. The sample yields 200,000 or so clones, 80% to 95% seen once. Losses at the gene ends were 2 bases for V and 4 bases for J; bases not matched to a gene: 4. This CDR3 comprises 14 residues. Germline lookup yields CDR1 KGHSH and CDR2 LQKENI. The chain employs TRBV18 and TRBJ2-7; TRBD1 matches 8 bases. Sequenced input: PBMCs. The sequence came from a woman aged 18-29 years in good health and CMV-seronegative. Here the CDR3 DNA reads TGTGCCAGCTCACCAGGACAGGGCGAATACGAGCAGTACTTC. Its protein is CASSPGQGEYEQYF.